This T cell receptor (beta chain) originates from a study of T cells in Graves' hyperthyroidism and ophthalmopathy. General study results and limits: Within blood appeared most thyroid clonotypes that had expanded above 0.001.

V was shortened by 8 bases and J by 5 bases, with 13 bases between the two germline ends. The CDR3 contains 14 residues. Germline V lookup: CDR1 MDHEN, CDR2 SYDVKM. It was RNA transcripts that yielded the amplified TCR beta CDR3 regions. Primed by the HTBI set, a first-round RT-PCR was run on the TCR CDR3. TCRdb processed the multiplex PCR reads anew with MiXCR; each CDR3 protein has one entry. The table includes about 200,000 distinct CDR3 sequences, roughly a sixth detected once. Disease duration under 2 months; hyperthyroidism patients were aged 18 to 65. It was uncontrolled infection, other autoimmune disease, pregnancy or lactation that excluded patients. The source of the PBMCs was 10 ml of fresh peripheral blood. This clonotype came up a few times. Antigen: not known.

The clonotype was recovered from a woman aged 50 to 65 with Graves' hyperthyroidism. The chain is built from TRBV28 and TRBJ1-6; tentatively, D is TRBD1 (6 bases). Source material: blood. CDR3 sequence (DNA): TGTGCCAGCGTTCGGTCAGGGGATAATTCACCCCTCCACTTT. This encodes CASVRSGDNSPLHF.